This TCR beta chain derives from a study of shared T cell receptors in the human thymus. V dropped 4 bases and J dropped 6 bases, with 15 bases sitting between them. This CDR3 region has 14 residues. Germline V lookup: CDR1 LGHNA, CDR2 YNFKEQ. TCRdb's table, derived via immunoSEQ multiplex PCR, lists solely in-frame clones and lacks some. The sample lists fewer than 700,000 clones, approximately 88% occurring once. These data were also reused for a study on human thymus T cells. As that study records: Thymic resections from corrective heart surgery supplied the tissue. Thymic and blood repertoires seemed to show skewed V and J gene use.

V is TRBV4-2 and J is TRBJ1-1, with D perhaps TRBD1 (6 bases). Sequencing input: thymocytes. The receptor comes from a boy younger than two with a congenital heart defect. CDR3 sequence (DNA): TGTGCCAGCAGCCTGGTACAGGGAAGGGCTGAAGCTTTCTTT. Its translation: CASSLVQGRAEAFF.